The 18 T cell receptor beta chains listed next were all sequenced from one sample in a study of glioma-infiltrating T cells. Amplification of TCR alpha and beta CDR3 regions from RNA used iRepertoire nested multiplex PCR. MiXCR, run by TCRdb on the multiplex PCR reads, gives a single entry per CDR3 protein. This table holds around 390,000 distinct CDR3 sequences, about two fifths found once. Material: glioma tissue, nonneoplastic brain tissue, or PBMCs (not recorded which). The source is a human donor with low-grade glioma or glioblastoma, undergoing nonglioma brain surgery, or in good health (not recorded which).

The chain joins TRBV20-1 to TRBJ2-7, with TRBD1 matching over 9 bases. The J segment lost 2 bases and the V segment lost 5 bases, leaving 7 bases of the junction unmatched. The CDR3 totals 14 residues. Germline-derived CDR1 and CDR2 are DFQATT and SNEGSKA (reference sequence). The CDR3 reads CSAWTGTGTYEQYF. In DNA form, the CDR3 reads TGCAGTGCTTGGACCGGGACAGGGACCTACGAGCAGTACTTC.

This clonotype occurred once. A read error may explain this, as a much larger clone is one base away. V is TRBV27 and J is TRBJ2-4, with D perhaps TRBD2 (6 bases). CDR3 length equals 15 residues. Germline V lookup: CDR1 MNHEY, CDR2 SMNVEV (reference sequence). V lost 5 bases, J lost 5 bases, and 16 bases lay in between. This CDR3 is CASSMTGGMENIQYF. For the CDR3, the DNA is TGTGCCAGCAGTATGACGGGCGGGATGGAAAACATTCAGTACTTC.

This clonotype was counted many times. The chain joins TRBV25-1 to TRBJ1-1; the D is unclear. CDR3 length: 12 amino acids. Germline values: CDR1 MGHDK, CDR2 SYGVNS. V was shortened by 3 bases and J by 2 bases, with 4 bases between the two germline ends. The CDR3 DNA reads TGTGCCAGCAGTGACCTAAACACTGAAGCTTTCTTT. Translating gives CASSDLNTEAFF.

This clonotype was counted many times. The V and J genes are TRBV28 and TRBJ2-4, with 8 bases fitting TRBD2. Germline V CDR1 and CDR2: MDHEN, SYDVKM. The J segment lost 1 base and the V segment lost 7 bases, leaving 9 bases of the junction unmatched. CDR3 length: 16 residues. This chain's CDR3 is CASISGTSQAKNIQYF. The CDR3, as DNA: TGTGCCAGCATCTCCGGGACTAGTCAGGCCAAAAACATTCAGTACTTC.

This clonotype was detected many times. The gene calls are TRBV27 and TRBJ2-2; 8 bases map to TRBD1. J lost 4 bases, V lost 4 bases, and 11 bases had no gene match. Germline V gene lookup returns CDR1 MNHEY and CDR2 SMNVEV (reference sequence). CDR3 length: 17 residues. The CDR3 nucleotides read TGTGCCAGCAGTTACGGGACAGGTTCAATACTCACCGGGGAGCTGTTTTTT. Protein sequence: CASSYGTGSILTGELFF.

The chain couples TRBV4-1 to TRBJ2-1; 9 nucleotides match TRBD2. Per germline, CDR1 MGHRA and CDR2 YSYEKL. The CDR3 contains 16 residues. V lost 1 base to trimming and J lost 4 bases; unmatched junction nucleotides: 5. CDR3 DNA sequence: TGCGCCAGCAGCCAAGGTCCCCTAGCGGGATACAATGAGCAGTTCTTC. Translation: CASSQGPLAGYNEQFF.

Comment on this clonotype: A read error may produce the germline difference seen at one junction end. The J gene is TRBJ2-4, the V gene TRBV28; no clear D gene. There are 14 residues in the CDR3. CDR1 and CDR2 (germline): MDHEN, SYDVKM. The CDR3 is CASSKLVVKNIQCF. For the CDR3, the DNA is TGTGCCAGCAGTAAGCTAGTCGTCAAAAACATTCAGTGCTTC.

This clonotype was found a few times. The chain joins TRBV7-2 to TRBJ2-7; 8 bases are a match to TRBD1. The V gene end was trimmed by 2 bases and the J gene end by 3 bases; junction bases not matched to a gene: 6. CDR3 length: 15 amino acids. Germline loops: CDR1 SGHTA, CDR2 FQGNSA. The CDR3 spells CASSLPRGLGYEQYF. Here the CDR3 DNA reads TGTGCCAGCAGCTTACCCAGGGGGCTAGGCTACGAGCAGTACTTC.

The V and J genes are TRBV6-5 and TRBJ1-2; D gene uncertain. This CDR3 contains 13 residues. The V gene lost 4 bases and the J gene lost 8 bases, with 14 bases spanning the gap. CDR1 is MNHEY and CDR2 is SVGAGI in the germline V gene. The CDR3 DNA follows: TGTGCCAGCAGTTCCCTGGCGTTCCTGGGCTACACCTTC. It is translated as CASSSLAFLGYTF.

As for this clonotype: A single base separates this from a much larger clone, so it may be a read error. This chain joins TRBV27 and TRBJ2-7, with 7 bases that match TRBD2. The CDR3 sequence is 13 residues long. Germline-derived CDR1 and CDR2 are MNHEY and SMNVEV (reference sequence). CDR3 in amino acids: CASSRGGTYEKYF. In DNA form, the CDR3 reads TGTGCCAGCAGCCGGGGAGGGACCTACGAGAAGTACTTC.

V and J are TRBV5-6 and TRBJ2-2, with D unresolved. V was trimmed by 7 bases and J by 6 bases, leaving 10 bases between them. Germline V gives CDR1 SGHDT, CDR2 YYEEEE. There are 12 residues in the CDR3. CDR3 bases: TGTGCCAGCGGGAAATGGGCCGGGGAGCTGTTTTTT. Its protein is CASGKWAGELFF. Full variable domain (missing parts from reference TRBV5-6 and TRBJ2-2): DAGVTQSPTHLIKTRGQQVTLRCSPKSGHDTVSWYQQALGQGPQFIFQYYEEEERQRGNFPDRFSGHQFPNYSSELNVNALLLGDSALYLCASGKWAGELFFGEGSRLTVL.

Turning to this clonotype: The junction and the germline gene differ at one end; a read error may be behind it. The chain combines TRBV24-1 with TRBJ2-7, with unresolved D. The CDR3 length is 13 residues. Germline assignment: CDR1 KGHDR and CDR2 SFDVKD. CDR3 nucleotides: TGTGCCACCAGTAATTTACACCTGAACGAGCAGTACTTC. Translating gives CATSNLHLNEQYF.

On this clonotype itself: A read error may explain this, as a much larger clone is one base away. V usage is TRBV27 and J usage is TRBJ2-3, with 9 bases matching TRBD2. The CDR3 extends over 16 amino acids. Per the germline V gene, CDR1 is MNHEY and CDR2 is SMNVEV (reference sequence). The CDR3 nucleotides are TGTGCCAGCAGTTCGTTAGCGGGAGTGGGGGCAGATACGCTGTATTTT. This encodes CASSSLAGVGADTLYF.

This chain links TRBV2 with TRBJ2-7; 7 bases are a match to TRBD1. Germline-derived CDR1 and CDR2 are SNHLY and FYNNEI. The CDR3 has 13 amino acids. With V trimmed by 6 bases and J by 7 bases, 9 bases remained unmatched. The chain's CDR3 is CASRAGQDGEQYF. The CDR3 DNA reads as TGTGCCAGCAGAGCCGGACAGGACGGGGAGCAGTACTTC.

At least ten counts were recorded for this clonotype. The J gene is TRBJ2-1, the V gene TRBV10-3; 10 positions agree with TRBD2. The CDR3 totals 15 residues. Germline V lookup: CDR1 ENHRY, CDR2 SYGVKD. With V trimmed by 5 bases and J by 4 bases, 5 bases remained unmatched. In nucleotides, the CDR3 is TGTGCCATCAGTTTCACTAGCGGGACATACAATGAGCAGTTCTTC. Encoded protein: CAISFTSGTYNEQFF.

The rearrangement joins TRBV20-1 to TRBJ2-7, with TRBD2 identical over 7 bases. V lost 5 bases and J lost 6; bases outside the gene matches: 13. The length of the CDR3 is 14 residues. The germline CDR1 and CDR2 sequences are DFQATT and SNEGSKA (reference sequence). CDR3 DNA sequence: TGCAGTGCTCTCAGGGCTTTGAGGGAGGGCGAGCAGTACTTC. This translates into CSALRALREGEQYF.

The V and J genes are TRBV18 and TRBJ2-1; D may be TRBD1 or TRBD2 (6 bases each). The V gene's germline CDR1 is KGHSH and CDR2 LQKENI. The CDR3 extends over 14 amino acids. V was clipped by 4 bases and J by 6 bases, with 13 bases between them. The CDR3 protein is CASSQTQGGNEQFF. The CDR3 bases are TGTGCCAGCTCACAGACACAGGGAGGCAATGAGCAGTTCTTC.

This clonotype has just a few counts. The chain employs TRBV20-1 and TRBJ2-1; D is perhaps TRBD1 (6 bases). This CDR3 has 11 residues. Germline CDR1 is DFQATT and CDR2 is SNEGSKA (reference sequence). The ends were cut back, 6 bases at V and 14 bases at J, with 17 bases in the middle. The CDR3 is CSARGDSRKFF. DNA of the CDR3: TGCAGTGCCAGGGGAGACAGCAGGAAGTTCTTC.